This T cell receptor (beta chain) emerged from a study of blood T cell repertoires in COVID-19. Clones were sequenced by immunoSEQ multiplex PCR, and TCRdb holds only the in-frame ones, with some missing. The data show 250,000 to 300,000 clones, roughly nine tenths seen once. Looked up from germline, CDR1 is MNHEY and CDR2 is SVGEGT. Trimming at V came to 0 bases and at J to 13 bases, leaving 4 bases not matched to a gene. CDR3 size: 14 residues. V gene TRBV6-2 or TRBV6-3 combines with J gene TRBJ2-1; 12 nucleotides agree with TRBD1. The source of this sequence is a woman aged 25 to 39 with COVID-19, enrolled during active disease. The specimen was peripheral blood. CDR3 coding DNA: TGTGCCAGCAGTTACTCCCGGGACAGGGGGCAACAGTTCTTC. Amino acids: CASSYSRDRGQQFF.